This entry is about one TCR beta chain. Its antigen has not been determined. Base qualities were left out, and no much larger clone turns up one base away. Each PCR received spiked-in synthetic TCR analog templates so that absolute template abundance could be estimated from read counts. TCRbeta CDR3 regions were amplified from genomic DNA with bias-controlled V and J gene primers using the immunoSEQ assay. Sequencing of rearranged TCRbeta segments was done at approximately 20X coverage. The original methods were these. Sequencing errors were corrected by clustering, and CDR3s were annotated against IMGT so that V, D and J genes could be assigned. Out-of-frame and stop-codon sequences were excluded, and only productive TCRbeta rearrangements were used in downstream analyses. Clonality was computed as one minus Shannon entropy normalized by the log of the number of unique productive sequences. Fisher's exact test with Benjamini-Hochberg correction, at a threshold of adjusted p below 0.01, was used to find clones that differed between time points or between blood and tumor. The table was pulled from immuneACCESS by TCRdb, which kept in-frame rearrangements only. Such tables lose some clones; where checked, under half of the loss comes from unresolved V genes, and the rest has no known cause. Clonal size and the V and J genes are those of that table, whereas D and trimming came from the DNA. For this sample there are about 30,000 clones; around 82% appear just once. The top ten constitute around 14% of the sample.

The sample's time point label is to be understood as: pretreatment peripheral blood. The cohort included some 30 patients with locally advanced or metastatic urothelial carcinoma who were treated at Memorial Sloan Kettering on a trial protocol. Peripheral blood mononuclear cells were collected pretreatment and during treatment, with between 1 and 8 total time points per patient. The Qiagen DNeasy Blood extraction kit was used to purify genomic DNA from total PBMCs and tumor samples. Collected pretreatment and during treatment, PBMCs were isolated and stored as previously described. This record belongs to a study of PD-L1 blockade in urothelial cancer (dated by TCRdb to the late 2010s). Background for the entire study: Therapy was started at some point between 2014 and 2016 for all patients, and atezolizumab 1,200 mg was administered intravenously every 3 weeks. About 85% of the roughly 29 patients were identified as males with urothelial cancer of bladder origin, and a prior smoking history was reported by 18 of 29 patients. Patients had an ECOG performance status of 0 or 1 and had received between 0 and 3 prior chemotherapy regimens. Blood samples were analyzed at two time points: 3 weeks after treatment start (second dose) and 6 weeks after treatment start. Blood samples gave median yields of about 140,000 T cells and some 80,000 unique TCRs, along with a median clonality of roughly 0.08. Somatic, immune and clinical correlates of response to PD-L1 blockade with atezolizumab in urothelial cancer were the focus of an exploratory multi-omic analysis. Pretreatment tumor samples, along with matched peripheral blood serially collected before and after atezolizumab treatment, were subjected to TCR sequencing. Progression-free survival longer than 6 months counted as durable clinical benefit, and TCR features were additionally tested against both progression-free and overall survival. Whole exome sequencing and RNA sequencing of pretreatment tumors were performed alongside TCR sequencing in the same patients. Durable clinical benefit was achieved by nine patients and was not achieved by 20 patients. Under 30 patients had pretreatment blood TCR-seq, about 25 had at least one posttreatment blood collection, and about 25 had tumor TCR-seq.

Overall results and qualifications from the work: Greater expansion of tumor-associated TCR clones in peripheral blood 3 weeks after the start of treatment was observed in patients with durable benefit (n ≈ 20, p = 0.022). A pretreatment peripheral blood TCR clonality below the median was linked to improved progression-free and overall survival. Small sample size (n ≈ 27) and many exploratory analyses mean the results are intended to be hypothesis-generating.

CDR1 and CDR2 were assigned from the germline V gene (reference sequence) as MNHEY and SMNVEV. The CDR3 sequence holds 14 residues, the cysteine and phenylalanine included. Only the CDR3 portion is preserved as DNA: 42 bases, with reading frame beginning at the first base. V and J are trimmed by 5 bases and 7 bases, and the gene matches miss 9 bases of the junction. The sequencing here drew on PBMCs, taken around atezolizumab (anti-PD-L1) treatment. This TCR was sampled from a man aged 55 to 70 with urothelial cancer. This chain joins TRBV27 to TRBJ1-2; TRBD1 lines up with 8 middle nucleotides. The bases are TGTGCCAGCAGTCCTTCCAGGGGGCTCCCTGGCTACACCTTC. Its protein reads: CASSPSRGLPGYTF.